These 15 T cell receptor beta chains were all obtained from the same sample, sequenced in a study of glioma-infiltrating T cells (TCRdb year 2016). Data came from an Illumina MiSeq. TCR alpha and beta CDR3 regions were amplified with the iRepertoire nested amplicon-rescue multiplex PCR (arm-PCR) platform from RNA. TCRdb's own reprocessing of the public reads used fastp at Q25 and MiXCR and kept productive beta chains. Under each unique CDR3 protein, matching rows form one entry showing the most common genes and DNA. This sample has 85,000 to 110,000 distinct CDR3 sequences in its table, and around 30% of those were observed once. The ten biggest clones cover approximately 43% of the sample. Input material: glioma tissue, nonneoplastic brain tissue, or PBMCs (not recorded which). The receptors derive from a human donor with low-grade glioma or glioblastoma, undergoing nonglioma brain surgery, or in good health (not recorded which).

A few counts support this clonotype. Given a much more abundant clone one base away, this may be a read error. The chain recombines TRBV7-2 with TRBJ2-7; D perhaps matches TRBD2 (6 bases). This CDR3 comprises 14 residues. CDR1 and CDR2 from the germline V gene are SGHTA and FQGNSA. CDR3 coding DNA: TGTGCCAGCAGCTTAGGAGGTAGCGGCTACGGGCAGTACTTC. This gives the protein CASSLGGSGYGQYF.

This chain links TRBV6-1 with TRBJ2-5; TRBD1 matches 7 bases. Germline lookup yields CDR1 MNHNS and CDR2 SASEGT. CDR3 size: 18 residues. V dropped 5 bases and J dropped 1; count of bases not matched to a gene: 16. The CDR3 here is CASSSSPGRGGLQETQYF. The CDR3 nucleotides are TGTGCCAGCAGTTCCTCCCCCGGCAGAGGGGGCCTCCAAGAGACCCAGTACTTC.

Here the CDR3 DNA reads TGTGCCAGCAGCTTAGTAGCTGAAGCTTTCTTT. Translating gives CASSLVAEAFF. The chain combines TRBV11-2 with TRBJ1-1; D unclear. V lost 1 base and J lost 6, with 3 bases in between. From germline, CDR1 is SGHAT and CDR2 FQNNGV. CDR3 size: 11 residues. Supplemented by reference TRBV11-2 and TRBJ1-1, the full variable domain reads EAGVAQSPRYKIIEKRQSVAFWCNPISGHATLYWYQQILGQGPKLLIQFQNNGVVDDSQLPKDRFSAERLKGVDSTLKIQPAKLEDSAVYLCASSLVAEAFFGQGTRLTVV.

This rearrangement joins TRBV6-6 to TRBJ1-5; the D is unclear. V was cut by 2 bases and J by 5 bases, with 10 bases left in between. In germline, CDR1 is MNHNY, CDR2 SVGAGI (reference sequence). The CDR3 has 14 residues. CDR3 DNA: TGTGCCAGCAGTTACCCGGGTGTCTATCAGCCCCAGCATTTT. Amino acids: CASSYPGVYQPQHF.

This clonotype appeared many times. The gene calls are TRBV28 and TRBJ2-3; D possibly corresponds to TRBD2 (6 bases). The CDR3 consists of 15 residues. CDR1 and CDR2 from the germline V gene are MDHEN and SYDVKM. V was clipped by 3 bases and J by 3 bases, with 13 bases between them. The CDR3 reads CASSFREKWTDTQYF. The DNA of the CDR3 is TGTGCCAGCAGTTTTCGGGAGAAGTGGACAGATACGCAGTATTTT.

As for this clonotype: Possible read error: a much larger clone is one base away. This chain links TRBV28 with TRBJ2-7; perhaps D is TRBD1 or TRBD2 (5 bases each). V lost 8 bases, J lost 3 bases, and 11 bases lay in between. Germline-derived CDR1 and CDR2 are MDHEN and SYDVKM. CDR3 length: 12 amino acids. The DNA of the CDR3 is TGTGCCAGCCGGGACGGTCGCTACGAGCAGTACTTC. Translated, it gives CASRDGRYEQYF.

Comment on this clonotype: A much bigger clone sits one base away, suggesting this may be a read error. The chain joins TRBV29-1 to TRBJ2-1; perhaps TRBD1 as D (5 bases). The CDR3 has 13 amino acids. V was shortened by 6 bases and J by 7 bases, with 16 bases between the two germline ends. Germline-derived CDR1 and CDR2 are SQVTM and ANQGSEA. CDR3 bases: TGCAGCGTCTGGAAGGGCAGGGCGAATGAGCAGTTCTTC. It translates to CSVWKGRANEQFF.

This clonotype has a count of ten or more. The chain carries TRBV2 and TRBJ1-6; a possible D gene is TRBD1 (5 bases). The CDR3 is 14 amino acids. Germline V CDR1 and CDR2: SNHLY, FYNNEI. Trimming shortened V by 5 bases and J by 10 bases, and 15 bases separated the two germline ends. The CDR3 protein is CASSQQTVGSPLHF. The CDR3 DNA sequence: TGTGCCAGCAGTCAACAGACAGTTGGGTCACCCCTCCACTTT. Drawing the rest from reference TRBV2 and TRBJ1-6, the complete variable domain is EPEVTQTPSHQVTQMGQEVILRCVPISNHLYFYWYRQILGQKVEFLVSFYNNEISEKSEIFDDQFSVERPDGSNFTLKIRSTKLEDSAMYFCASSQQTVGSPLHFGNGTRLTVT.

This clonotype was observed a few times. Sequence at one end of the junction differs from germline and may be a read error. CDR3 in DNA: TGTGCCAGCGGCTTAGTGCGGGGGGAGTACAATGAGCAGTTCTTC. This sequence encodes CASGLVRGEYNEQFF. The chain carries TRBV7-2 and TRBJ2-1; 8 positions agree with TRBD2. Looked up from germline, CDR1 is SGHTA and CDR2 is FQGNSA. There are 15 residues in the CDR3.

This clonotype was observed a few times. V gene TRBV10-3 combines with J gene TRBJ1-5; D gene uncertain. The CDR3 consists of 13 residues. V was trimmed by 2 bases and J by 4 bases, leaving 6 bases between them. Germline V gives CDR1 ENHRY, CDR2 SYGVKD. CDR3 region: CAISERENQPQHF. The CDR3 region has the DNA TGTGCCATCAGTGAGAGAGAGAATCAGCCCCAGCATTTT.

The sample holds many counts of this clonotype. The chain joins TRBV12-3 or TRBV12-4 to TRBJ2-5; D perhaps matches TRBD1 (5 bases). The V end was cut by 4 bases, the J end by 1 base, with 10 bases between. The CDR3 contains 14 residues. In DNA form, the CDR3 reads TGTGCCAGCAGTTCTACAGGATTCCAAGAGACCCAGTACTTC. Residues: CASSSTGFQETQYF.

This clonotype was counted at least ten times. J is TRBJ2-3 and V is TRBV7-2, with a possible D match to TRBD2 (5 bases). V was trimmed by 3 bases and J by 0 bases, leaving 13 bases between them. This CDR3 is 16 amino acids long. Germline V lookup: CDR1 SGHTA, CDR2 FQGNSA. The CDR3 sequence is CASSFLAGPSTDTQYF. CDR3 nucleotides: TGTGCCAGCAGCTTCCTCGCGGGCCCTAGCACAGATACGCAGTATTTT.

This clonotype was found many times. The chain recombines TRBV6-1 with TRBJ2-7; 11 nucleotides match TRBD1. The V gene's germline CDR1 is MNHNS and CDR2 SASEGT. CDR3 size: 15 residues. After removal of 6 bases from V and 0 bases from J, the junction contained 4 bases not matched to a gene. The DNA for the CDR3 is TGTGCCAGCAGATCCGGGACAGGGGGCTCCTACGAGCAGTACTTC. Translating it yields CASRSGTGGSYEQYF.

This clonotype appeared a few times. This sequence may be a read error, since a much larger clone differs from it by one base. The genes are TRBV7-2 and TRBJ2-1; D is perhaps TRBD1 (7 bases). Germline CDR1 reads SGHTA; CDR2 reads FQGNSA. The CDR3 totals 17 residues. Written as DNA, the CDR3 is TGTGCCAGCAGCTTACAGGGGGGCAGGGGAGTATACAATGAGAAGTTCTTC. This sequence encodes CASSLQGGRGVYNEKFF. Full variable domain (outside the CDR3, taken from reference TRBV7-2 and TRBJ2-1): GAGVSQSPSNKVTEKGKDVELRCDPISGHTALYWYRQSLGQGLEFLIYFQGNSAPDKSGLPSDRFSAERTGGSVSTLTIQRTQQEDSAVYLCASSLQGGRGVYNEKFFGPGTRLTVL.

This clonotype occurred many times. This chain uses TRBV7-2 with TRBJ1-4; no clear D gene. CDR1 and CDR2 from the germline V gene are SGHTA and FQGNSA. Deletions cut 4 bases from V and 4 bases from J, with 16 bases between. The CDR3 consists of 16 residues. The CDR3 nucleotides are TGTGCCAGCAGCTCCGGGGTGACGGCTATTAATGAAAAACTGTTTTTT. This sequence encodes CASSSGVTAINEKLFF.